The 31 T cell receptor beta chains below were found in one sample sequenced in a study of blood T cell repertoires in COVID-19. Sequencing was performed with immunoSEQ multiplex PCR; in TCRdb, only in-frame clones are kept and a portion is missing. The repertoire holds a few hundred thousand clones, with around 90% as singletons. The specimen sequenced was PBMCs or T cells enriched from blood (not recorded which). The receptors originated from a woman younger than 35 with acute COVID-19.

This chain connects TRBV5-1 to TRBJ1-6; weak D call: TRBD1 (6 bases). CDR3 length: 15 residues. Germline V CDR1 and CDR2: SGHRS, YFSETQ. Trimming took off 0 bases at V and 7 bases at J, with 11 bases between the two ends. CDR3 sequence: CASSLGDTANSPLHF. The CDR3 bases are TGCGCCAGCAGCTTGGGGGACACCGCGAATTCACCCCTCCACTTT. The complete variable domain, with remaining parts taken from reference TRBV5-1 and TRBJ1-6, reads KAGVTQTPRYLIKTRGQQVTLSCSPISGHRSVSWYQQTPGQGLQFLFEYFSETQRNKGNFPGRFSGRQFSNSRSEMNVSTLELGDSALYLCASSLGDTANSPLHFGNGTRLTVT.

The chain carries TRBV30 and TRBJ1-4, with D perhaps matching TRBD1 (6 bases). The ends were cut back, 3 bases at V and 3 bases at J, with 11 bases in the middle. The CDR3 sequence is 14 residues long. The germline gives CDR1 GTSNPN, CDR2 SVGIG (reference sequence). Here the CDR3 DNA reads TGTGCCTGGAGGTTGACAGGACCTAATGAAAAACTGTTTTTT. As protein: CAWRLTGPNEKLFF.

The CDR3 DNA follows: TGTGCCAGCAGTTTAACAAGAAGCTATGGCTACACCTTC. Residues: CASSLTRSYGYTF. The chain carries TRBV28 and TRBJ1-2; D gene uncertain. The CDR3 is 13 residues long. CDR1 is MDHEN, CDR2 SYDVKM, per germline. The V end was cut by 2 bases, the J end by 4 bases, with 8 bases between.

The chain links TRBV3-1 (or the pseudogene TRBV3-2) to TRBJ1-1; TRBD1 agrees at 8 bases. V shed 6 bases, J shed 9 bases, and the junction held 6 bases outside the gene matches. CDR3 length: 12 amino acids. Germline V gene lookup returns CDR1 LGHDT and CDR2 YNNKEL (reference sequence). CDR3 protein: CASSQGARKAFF. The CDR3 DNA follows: TGTGCCAGCAGTCAGGGGGCGCGGAAAGCTTTCTTT.

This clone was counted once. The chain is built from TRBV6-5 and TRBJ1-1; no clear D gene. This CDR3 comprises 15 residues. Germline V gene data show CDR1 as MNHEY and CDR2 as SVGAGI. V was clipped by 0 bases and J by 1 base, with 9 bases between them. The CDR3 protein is CASSYSAASNTEAFF. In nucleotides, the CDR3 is TGTGCCAGCAGTTACTCGGCGGCCTCGAACACTGAAGCTTTCTTT.

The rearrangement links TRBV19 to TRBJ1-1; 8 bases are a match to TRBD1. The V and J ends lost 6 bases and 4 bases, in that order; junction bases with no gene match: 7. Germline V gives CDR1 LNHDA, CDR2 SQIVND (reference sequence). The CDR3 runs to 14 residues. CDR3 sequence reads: CASRLDRGFTEAFF. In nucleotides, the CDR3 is TGTGCCAGTAGACTAGACAGGGGATTCACTGAAGCTTTCTTT.

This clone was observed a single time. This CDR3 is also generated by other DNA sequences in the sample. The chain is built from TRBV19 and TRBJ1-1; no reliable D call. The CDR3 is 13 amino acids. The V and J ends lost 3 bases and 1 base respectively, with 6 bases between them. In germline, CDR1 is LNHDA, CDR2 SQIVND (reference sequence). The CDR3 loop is CASSIGSNTEAFF. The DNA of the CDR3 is TGTGCCAGTAGTATCGGGTCGAACACTGAAGCTTTCTTT.

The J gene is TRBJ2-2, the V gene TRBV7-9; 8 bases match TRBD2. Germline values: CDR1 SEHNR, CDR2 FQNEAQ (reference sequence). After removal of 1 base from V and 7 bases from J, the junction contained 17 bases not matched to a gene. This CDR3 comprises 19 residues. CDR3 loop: CASSLGPPRGGRTVGELFF. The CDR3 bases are TGTGCCAGCAGCTTAGGGCCCCCTCGTGGCGGGAGGACGGTCGGGGAGCTGTTTTTT.

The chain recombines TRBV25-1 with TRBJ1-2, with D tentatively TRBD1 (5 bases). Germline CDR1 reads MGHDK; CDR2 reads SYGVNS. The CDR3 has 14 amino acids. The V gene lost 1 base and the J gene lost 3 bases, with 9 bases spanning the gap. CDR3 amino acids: CASSELGGYYGYTF. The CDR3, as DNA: TGTGCCAGCAGTGAATTGGGGGGATACTATGGCTACACCTTC.

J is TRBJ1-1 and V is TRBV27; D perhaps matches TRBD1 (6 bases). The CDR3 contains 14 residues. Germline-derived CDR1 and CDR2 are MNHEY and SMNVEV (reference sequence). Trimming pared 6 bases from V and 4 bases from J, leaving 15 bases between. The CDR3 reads CASRSRGWGTEAFF. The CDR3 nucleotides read TGTGCCAGCAGAAGCAGGGGTTGGGGCACTGAAGCTTTCTTT.

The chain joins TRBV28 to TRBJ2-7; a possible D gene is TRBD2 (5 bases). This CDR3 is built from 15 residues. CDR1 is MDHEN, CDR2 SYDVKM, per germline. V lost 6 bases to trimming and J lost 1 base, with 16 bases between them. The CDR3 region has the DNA TGTGCCAGCAGGCGGGTGGCCCTGAGTTCCTACGAGCAGTACTTC. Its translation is CASRRVALSSYEQYF.

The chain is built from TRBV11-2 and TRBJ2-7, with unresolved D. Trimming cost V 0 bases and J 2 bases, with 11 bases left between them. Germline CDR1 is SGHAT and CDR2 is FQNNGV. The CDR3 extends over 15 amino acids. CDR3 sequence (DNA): TGTGCCAGCAGCTTAGAAGCAACAGCTGCCTACGAGCAGTACTTC. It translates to CASSLEATAAYEQYF.

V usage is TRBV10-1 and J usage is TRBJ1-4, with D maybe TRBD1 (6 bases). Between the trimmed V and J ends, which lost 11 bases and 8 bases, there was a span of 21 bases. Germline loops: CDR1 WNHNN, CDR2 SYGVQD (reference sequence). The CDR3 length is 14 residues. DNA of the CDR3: TGCGCCGGCCACCTACAGGGAAGAGGGGAAAAACTGTTTTTT. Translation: CAGHLQGRGEKLFF.

The CDR3 loop is CASSAPRVNEKLFF. DNA of the CDR3: TGTGCCAGCAGCGCCCCCCGGGTTAATGAAAAACTGTTTTTT. This chain connects TRBV9 to TRBJ1-4; D not certain. CDR3 length: 14 residues. The V gene lost 3 bases and the J gene lost 4 bases, with 10 bases spanning the gap. The germline V gene encodes CDR1 SGDLS and CDR2 YYNGEE.

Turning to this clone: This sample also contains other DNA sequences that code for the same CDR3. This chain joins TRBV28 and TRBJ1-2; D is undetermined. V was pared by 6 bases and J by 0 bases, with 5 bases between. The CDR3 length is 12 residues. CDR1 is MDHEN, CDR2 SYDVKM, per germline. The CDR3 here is CASSPANYGYTF. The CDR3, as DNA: TGTGCCAGCAGCCCCGCTAACTATGGCTACACCTTC.

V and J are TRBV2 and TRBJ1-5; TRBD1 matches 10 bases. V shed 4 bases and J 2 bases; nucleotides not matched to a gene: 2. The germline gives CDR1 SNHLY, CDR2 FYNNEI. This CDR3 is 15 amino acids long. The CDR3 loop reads CASSAGTGGNQPQHF. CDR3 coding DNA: TGTGCCAGCAGTGCAGGGACAGGGGGCAATCAGCCCCAGCATTTT.

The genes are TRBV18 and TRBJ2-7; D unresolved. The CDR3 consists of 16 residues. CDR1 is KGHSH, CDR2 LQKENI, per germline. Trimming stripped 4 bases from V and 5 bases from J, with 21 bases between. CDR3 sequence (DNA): TGTGCCAGCTCACGAAGGTCGTTGGCTGCGGAAGACGAGCAGTACTTC. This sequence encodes CASSRRSLAAEDEQYF.

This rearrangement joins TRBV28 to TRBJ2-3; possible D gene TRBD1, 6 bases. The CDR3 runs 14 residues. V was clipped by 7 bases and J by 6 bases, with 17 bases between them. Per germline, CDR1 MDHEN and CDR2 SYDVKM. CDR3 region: CASTMGAPRDTQYF. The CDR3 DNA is TGTGCCAGCACCATGGGGGCCCCCAGGGATACGCAGTATTTT.

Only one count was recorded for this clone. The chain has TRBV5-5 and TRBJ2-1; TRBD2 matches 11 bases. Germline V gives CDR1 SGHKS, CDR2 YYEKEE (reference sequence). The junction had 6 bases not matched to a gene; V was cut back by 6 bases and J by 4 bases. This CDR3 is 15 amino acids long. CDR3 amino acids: CASTEGLADYNEQFF. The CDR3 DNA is TGTGCCAGCACGGAGGGACTAGCGGATTACAATGAGCAGTTCTTC.

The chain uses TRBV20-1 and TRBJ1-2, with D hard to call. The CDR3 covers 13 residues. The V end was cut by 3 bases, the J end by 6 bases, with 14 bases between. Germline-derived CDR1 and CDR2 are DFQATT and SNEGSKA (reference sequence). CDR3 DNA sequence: TGCAGTGCTAGTCCCGTGGGCCCTAATGGCTACACCTTC. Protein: CSASPVGPNGYTF.

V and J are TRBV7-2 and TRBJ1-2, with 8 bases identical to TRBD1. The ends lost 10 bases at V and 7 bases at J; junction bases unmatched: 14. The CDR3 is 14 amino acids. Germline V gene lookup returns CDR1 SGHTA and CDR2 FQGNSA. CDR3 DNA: TGTGCCACCAAGGACCCAGGGGGCGGGTTTGGCTACACCTTC. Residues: CATKDPGGGFGYTF.

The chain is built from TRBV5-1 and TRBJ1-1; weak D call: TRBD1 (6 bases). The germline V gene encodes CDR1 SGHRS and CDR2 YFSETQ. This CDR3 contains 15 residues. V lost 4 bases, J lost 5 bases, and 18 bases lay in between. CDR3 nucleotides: TGCGCCAGCAGCGCGTCGACAGGCCTGGGGACTGAAGCTTTCTTT. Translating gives CASSASTGLGTEAFF.

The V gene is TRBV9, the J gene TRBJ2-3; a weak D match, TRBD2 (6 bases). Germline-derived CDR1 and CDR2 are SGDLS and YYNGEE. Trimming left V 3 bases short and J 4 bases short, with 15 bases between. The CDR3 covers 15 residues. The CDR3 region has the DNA TGTGCCAGCAGCGCTTACCGGGGGACGCCAGATACGCAGTATTTT. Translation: CASSAYRGTPDTQYF.

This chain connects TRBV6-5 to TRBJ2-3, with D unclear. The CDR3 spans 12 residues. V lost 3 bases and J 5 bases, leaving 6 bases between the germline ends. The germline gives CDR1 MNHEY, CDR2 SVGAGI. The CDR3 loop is CASSYSGDTQYF. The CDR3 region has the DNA TGTGCCAGCAGTTATTCGGGAGATACGCAGTATTTT.

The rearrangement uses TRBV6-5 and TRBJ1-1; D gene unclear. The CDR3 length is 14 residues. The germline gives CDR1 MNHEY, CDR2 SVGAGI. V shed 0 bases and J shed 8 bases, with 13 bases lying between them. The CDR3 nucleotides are TGTGCCAGCAGTTACTCTCCCTGGGCTCCCGAAGCTTTCTTT. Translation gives CASSYSPWAPEAFF.

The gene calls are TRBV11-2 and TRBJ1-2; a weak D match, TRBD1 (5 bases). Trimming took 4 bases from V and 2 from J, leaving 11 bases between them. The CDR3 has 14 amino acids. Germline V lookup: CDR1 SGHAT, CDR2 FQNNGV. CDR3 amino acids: CASSSGLQNYGYTF. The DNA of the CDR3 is TGTGCCAGCAGCTCGGGACTGCAAAACTATGGCTACACCTTC. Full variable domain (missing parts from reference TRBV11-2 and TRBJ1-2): EAGVAQSPRYKIIEKRQSVAFWCNPISGHATLYWYQQILGQGPKLLIQFQNNGVVDDSQLPKDRFSAERLKGVDSTLKIQPAKLEDSAVYLCASSSGLQNYGYTFGSGTRLTVV.

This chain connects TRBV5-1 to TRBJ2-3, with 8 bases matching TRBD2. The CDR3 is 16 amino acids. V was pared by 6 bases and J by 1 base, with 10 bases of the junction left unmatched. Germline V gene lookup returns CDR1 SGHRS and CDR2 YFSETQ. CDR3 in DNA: TGCGCCAGCAAATATCAGGCGGGAGGCGGCACAGATACGCAGTATTTT. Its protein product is CASKYQAGGGTDTQYF.

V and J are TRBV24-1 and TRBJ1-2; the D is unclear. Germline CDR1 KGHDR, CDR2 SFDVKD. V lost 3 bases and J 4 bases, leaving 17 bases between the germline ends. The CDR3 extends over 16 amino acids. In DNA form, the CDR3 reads TGTGCCACCAGTGATGCATTGACCCGGAGCACCTATGGCTACACCTTC. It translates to CATSDALTRSTYGYTF.

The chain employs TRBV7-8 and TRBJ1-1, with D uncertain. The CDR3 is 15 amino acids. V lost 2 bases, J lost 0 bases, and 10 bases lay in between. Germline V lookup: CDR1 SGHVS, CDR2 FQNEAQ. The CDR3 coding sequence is TGTGCCAGCAGCTTATCAGGCCTTTTGAACACTGAAGCTTTCTTT. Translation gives CASSLSGLLNTEAFF.

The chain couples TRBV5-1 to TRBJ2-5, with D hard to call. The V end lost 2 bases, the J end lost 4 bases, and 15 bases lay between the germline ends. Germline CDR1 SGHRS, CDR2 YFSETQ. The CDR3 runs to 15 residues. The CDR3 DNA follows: TGCGCCAGCAGCTTAGGCATACCACAGAGAGAGACCCAGTACTTC. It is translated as CASSLGIPQRETQYF.

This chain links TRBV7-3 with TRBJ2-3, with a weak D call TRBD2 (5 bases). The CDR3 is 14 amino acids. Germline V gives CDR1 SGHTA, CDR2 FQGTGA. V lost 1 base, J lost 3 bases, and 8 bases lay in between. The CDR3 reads CASSLIWRTDTQYF. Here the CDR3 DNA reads TGTGCCAGCAGCTTAATTTGGAGGACAGATACGCAGTATTTT.